Presented here are 26 T cell receptor beta chains from one specimen sequenced in a study of Ad26.COV2.S vaccination and SARS-CoV-2 variants. Sample treatment: around 19 received Ad26.COV2.S at low or high dose, single or two shots; about 5 received placebo; per-sample allocation not given. Samples were taken on day 63 after the first vaccine or placebo injection. Measured with immunoSEQ multiplex PCR; TCRdb has only the in-frame clones, and not every one. The sample yields 400,000 or so clones, more than 85% seen once. The source was peripheral blood, collected in a trial of Ad26.COV2.S vaccine versus placebo. The origin of the receptors is a person between 18 and 60 years old who received the Ad26.COV2.S COVID-19 vaccine or a placebo.

V gene TRBV19 combines with J gene TRBJ2-2; 9 bases align to TRBD1. The ends lost 7 bases at V and 7 bases at J; junction bases unmatched: 10. The CDR3 runs 15 residues. The V gene's germline CDR1 is LNHDA and CDR2 SQIVND (reference sequence). CDR3 bases: TGTGCCAGTACCGAACAGGGGGCTATAGTCGGGGAGCTGTTTTTT. Protein: CASTEQGAIVGELFF.

This clone was detected only once. The rearrangement links TRBV24-1 to TRBJ2-2, with D tentatively TRBD2 (6 bases). This CDR3 comprises 16 residues. Germline V lookup: CDR1 KGHDR, CDR2 SFDVKD. V was clipped by 0 bases and J by 5 bases, with 12 bases between them. CDR3 nucleotides: TGTGCCACCAGTGATTTGAGGCAGGCGGGGACCGGGGAGCTGTTTTTT. Its protein is CATSDLRQAGTGELFF.

This clone was recorded only once. The chain uses TRBV5-7 and TRBJ2-2; TRBD1 agrees at 7 bases. TRBV5-7 belongs to the ORF category, with a function that is uncertain. This CDR3 contains 15 residues. The ends lost 3 bases at V and 8 bases at J; junction bases unmatched: 10. CDR3 protein: CASSSPSTGMGELFF. The DNA of the CDR3 is TGTGCCAGCAGCTCTCCATCGACAGGGATGGGGGAGCTGTTTTTT.

The chain carries TRBV7-9 and TRBJ1-5; D ambiguous. The CDR3 extends over 13 amino acids. The V gene lost 5 bases and the J gene lost 2 bases, with 7 bases spanning the gap. CDR1 SEHNR and CDR2 FQNEAQ come from the germline V gene (reference sequence). CDR3 in amino acids: CASSPWGNQPQHF. The CDR3 DNA reads as TGTGCCAGCAGCCCCTGGGGCAATCAGCCCCAGCATTTT.

This chain connects TRBV6-1 to TRBJ1-2; tentative D call: TRBD1 (5 bases). Trimming pared 2 bases from V and 2 bases from J, leaving 9 bases between. The length of the CDR3 is 14 residues. The germline V gene encodes CDR1 MNHNS and CDR2 SASEGT. Here the CDR3 DNA reads TGTGCCAGCAGTGAACCAGGGCAGAACTATGGCTACACCTTC. Protein: CASSEPGQNYGYTF.

The chain recombines TRBV25-1 with TRBJ1-2, with D possibly matching TRBD1 (6 bases). Looked up from germline, CDR1 is MGHDK and CDR2 is SYGVNS. The CDR3 runs 13 residues. V lost 6 bases to trimming and J lost 2 bases, with 10 bases between them. The CDR3 DNA reads TGTGCCAGCAGAGAACAGGGCAACTATGGCTACACCTTC. This encodes CASREQGNYGYTF.

The gene calls are TRBV6-5 and TRBJ1-6; D remains unclear. Looked up from germline, CDR1 is MNHEY and CDR2 is SVGAGI. Trimming stripped 4 bases from V and 9 bases from J, with 16 bases between. There are 15 residues in the CDR3. The CDR3 DNA reads as TGTGCCAGCAGTTCGTCCCTGGGGATCAGTTCACCCCTCCACTTT. Encoded protein: CASSSSLGISSPLHF.

This chain connects TRBV16 to TRBJ1-2; the D is unclear. CDR1 is KGHSY and CDR2 is FQNENV in the germline V gene. This CDR3 contains 12 residues. Trimming pared 3 bases from V and 5 bases from J, leaving 7 bases between. The CDR3, as DNA: TGTGCCAGCAGCCATGGTACTTATGGCTACACCTTC. Residues: CASSHGTYGYTF.

The CDR3 coding sequence is TGTGCCAGCAGCTTAGTTGGGGGACCCGGAAACACCATATATTTT. Protein sequence: CASSLVGGPGNTIYF. J is TRBJ1-3 and V is TRBV7-2; tentatively, D is TRBD1 (5 bases). Trimming took 1 base from V and 4 from J, leaving 11 bases between them. This CDR3 contains 15 residues. Germline CDR1 reads SGHTA; CDR2 reads FQGNSA.

The sample holds a few counts of this clone. The rearrangement joins TRBV20-1 to TRBJ1-5; D is undetermined. CDR1 is DFQATT, CDR2 SNEGSKA, per germline (reference sequence). There are 11 residues in the CDR3. The V end lost 3 bases, the J end lost 5 bases, and 5 bases lay between the germline ends. The CDR3 reads CSASRDQPQHF. CDR3 coding DNA: TGCAGTGCTAGTAGAGATCAGCCCCAGCATTTT.

V gene TRBV7-9 combines with J gene TRBJ1-4; no reliable D call. Germline V lookup: CDR1 SEHNR, CDR2 FQNEAQ (reference sequence). Trimming took off 3 bases at V and 10 bases at J, with 9 bases between the two ends. The CDR3 is 12 amino acids. The CDR3 DNA follows: TGTGCCAGCAGCTTTGAAGTTGGAAAACTGTTTTTT. Its translation is CASSFEVGKLFF.

The J gene is TRBJ2-3, the V gene TRBV9; 9 bases map to TRBD2. V shed 0 bases and J 5 bases; nucleotides not matched to a gene: 7. The CDR3 spans 16 residues. The V gene's germline CDR1 is SGDLS and CDR2 YYNGEE. The CDR3 loop is CASSVVGGGARDTQYF. DNA for the CDR3: TGTGCCAGCAGCGTAGTGGGCGGGGGGGCAAGAGATACGCAGTATTTT.

The chain links TRBV13 to TRBJ1-2; weak D call: TRBD1 (6 bases). The V end lost 5 bases, the J end lost 4 bases, and 14 bases lay between the germline ends. CDR1 is PRHDT, CDR2 FYEKMQ, per germline (reference sequence). This CDR3 spans 14 amino acids. Here the CDR3 DNA reads TGTGCCAGCAGCCCAGGGGCAGGAATCTATGGCTACACCTTC. This translates into CASSPGAGIYGYTF.

The chain links TRBV9 to TRBJ2-1; D unresolved. The ends were cut back, 0 bases at V and 5 bases at J, with 9 bases in the middle. The germline CDR1 and CDR2 sequences are SGDLS and YYNGEE. The CDR3 runs to 14 residues. CDR3 DNA sequence: TGTGCCAGCAGCGTAGCGGCAGGAAACAATGAGCAGTTCTTC. It codes for CASSVAAGNNEQFF.

V and J are TRBV10-3 and TRBJ1-2; D gene uncertain. The CDR3 consists of 12 residues. V shed 4 bases and J shed 8 bases, with 11 bases lying between them. Germline values: CDR1 ENHRY, CDR2 SYGVKD. DNA of the CDR3: TGTGCCATCAGTGTGGCCGAGGTCGGCTACACCTTC. Its translation is CAISVAEVGYTF.

This chain connects TRBV7-2 to TRBJ2-3; TRBD2 matches 11 bases. V dropped 4 bases and J dropped 4; count of bases not matched to a gene: 7. Germline values: CDR1 SGHTA, CDR2 FQGNSA. The CDR3 sequence is 16 residues long. In DNA, the CDR3 is TGTGCCAGCAGCTGGAGACTAGCGGGGATGGCAGATACGCAGTATTTT. Translation gives CASSWRLAGMADTQYF. Variable domain in full (rest from reference TRBV7-2 and TRBJ2-3): GAGVSQSPSNKVTEKGKDVELRCDPISGHTALYWYRQSLGQGLEFLIYFQGNSAPDKSGLPSDRFSAERTGGSVSTLTIQRTQQEDSAVYLCASSWRLAGMADTQYFGPGTRLTVL.

V is TRBV10-3 and J is TRBJ2-3; 7 positions agree with TRBD1. V shed 3 bases and J 5 bases; nucleotides not matched to a gene: 2. The germline V gene encodes CDR1 ENHRY and CDR2 SYGVKD. This CDR3 comprises 13 residues. This chain's CDR3 is CAISEDRVDTQYF. In DNA, the CDR3 is TGTGCCATCAGTGAAGACAGGGTAGATACGCAGTATTTT.

The chain has TRBV5-4 and TRBJ2-5, with 13 bases lining up with TRBD2. Germline CDR1 is SGHNT and CDR2 is YYREEE (reference sequence). V was pared by 4 bases and J by 5 bases, with 8 bases of the junction left unmatched. The CDR3 has 16 residues. The CDR3 DNA is TGTGCCAGCAGCATCGGGACTAGCGGGGTAGGGGAGACCCAGTACTTC. Its translation: CASSIGTSGVGETQYF.

The chain employs TRBV10-3 and TRBJ2-1; 9 bases agree with TRBD1. The CDR3 totals 13 residues. The germline V gene has CDR1 ENHRY and CDR2 SYGVKD. With 10 bases clipped from V and 8 bases from J, the junction kept 9 bases outside the gene matches. DNA for the CDR3: TGTGCCACCATACAGGGGGCTGGGGATGAGCAGTTCTTC. Translation gives CATIQGAGDEQFF.

J is TRBJ1-5 and V is TRBV15; D is unclear. The ends were cut back, 0 bases at V and 8 bases at J, with 14 bases in the middle. This CDR3 has 15 amino acids. Germline V CDR1 and CDR2: LNHNV, YYDKDF (reference sequence). The CDR3 loop is CATSRDTGMREPQHF. CDR3 bases: TGTGCCACCAGCAGAGATACTGGGATGAGGGAGCCCCAGCATTTT.

This chain connects TRBV12-3 or TRBV12-4 to TRBJ2-7; perhaps TRBD2 as D (5 bases). The CDR3 is made up of 13 amino acids. V was clipped by 4 bases and J by 6 bases, with 13 bases between them. Here the CDR3 reads CASSSKERLEQYF. For the CDR3, the DNA is TGTGCCAGCAGTTCAAAGGAGCGGCTCGAGCAGTACTTC.

This chain links TRBV5-1 with TRBJ2-3; D remains unclear. The CDR3 extends over 14 amino acids. V lost 1 base and J lost 0, with 6 bases in between. The germline V gene encodes CDR1 SGHRS and CDR2 YFSETQ. The chain's CDR3 is CASSLTTSTDTQYF. CDR3 nucleotide sequence: TGCGCCAGCAGCTTGACTACTAGCACAGATACGCAGTATTTT.

The rearrangement uses TRBV5-6 and TRBJ2-6; D not resolved. Germline-derived CDR1 and CDR2 are SGHDT and YYEEEE. Trimming stripped 1 base from V and 0 bases from J, with 8 bases between. The CDR3 extends over 16 amino acids. The CDR3 region is CASSLPALSGANVLTF. The CDR3 region has the DNA TGTGCCAGCAGCTTGCCCGCCCTCTCTGGGGCCAACGTCCTGACTTTC.

The chain uses TRBV2 and TRBJ1-1; D call uncertain. Germline V gene sequence: CDR1 SNHLY, CDR2 FYNNEI. The CDR3 covers 14 residues. Trimming removed 7 bases from V and 0 bases from J, with 12 bases in between. CDR3 nucleotide sequence: TGTGCCAGCATGGGAGGGCAGTTGAACACTGAAGCTTTCTTT. This codes for CASMGGQLNTEAFF.

As to this clone: Other nucleotide sequences from this sample produce the same CDR3. The genes are TRBV27 and TRBJ1-2; D perhaps matches TRBD1 (5 bases). The CDR3 extends over 13 amino acids. Between the trimmed V and J ends, which lost 3 bases and 4 bases, there was a span of 9 bases. The germline V gene encodes CDR1 MNHEY and CDR2 SMNVEV (reference sequence). The CDR3 region has the DNA TGTGCCAGCAGTTTTGGTACAGGCTATGGCTACACCTTC. This sequence encodes CASSFGTGYGYTF.

The V call is TRBV4-2, the J call TRBJ1-3; D perhaps matches TRBD1 (5 bases). The V gene's germline CDR1 is LGHNA and CDR2 YNFKEQ. The CDR3 covers 16 residues. V lost 0 bases, J lost 0 bases, and 9 bases lay in between. The CDR3 region is CASSQDRDFSGNTIYF. DNA of the CDR3: TGTGCCAGCAGCCAAGACAGGGACTTCTCTGGAAACACCATATATTTT.